These 9 T cell receptor beta chains were sequenced from one sample in a study of response to subunit inactivated influenza vaccine. One entry per CDR3 protein results from TCRdb running MiXCR on the RT-PCR reads. The data hold under 200,000 distinct CDR3 sequences, with roughly a tenth observed a single time. This sample comprised CD8+ T cells sorted from PBMCs, obtained around 25 months after vaccination. The source is a man aged 45 to 75 who received an inactivated influenza vaccine.

This clonotype came up many times. V usage is TRBV4-3 and J usage is TRBJ2-1; D uncertain. The CDR3 covers 14 residues. The germline V gene has CDR1 LGHNA and CDR2 YSLEER. With 0 bases removed from V and 4 bases from J, the gap between germline ends came to 7 bases. CDR3 sequence reads: CASSQEVRYNEQFF. CDR3 DNA: TGCGCCAGCAGCCAAGAGGTACGGTACAATGAGCAGTTCTTC.

The chain combines TRBV6-5 with TRBJ1-4, with TRBD1 matching 9 bases. Germline lookup yields CDR1 MNHEY and CDR2 SVGAGI. The ends lost 7 bases at V and 7 bases at J; junction bases unmatched: 13. The CDR3 runs 16 residues. The CDR3 coding sequence is TGTGCCAGCACTTTGACAGGGGGGCAGATAAGTGAAAAACTGTTTTTT. Its translation: CASTLTGGQISEKLFF.

This sequence joins TRBV4-1 and TRBJ2-7; no clear D gene. CDR1 and CDR2 from the germline V gene are MGHRA and YSYEKL. The V gene lost 1 base and the J gene lost 7 bases, with 11 bases spanning the gap. The CDR3 runs to 13 residues. Here the CDR3 reads CASSQVGQPEQYF. CDR3 bases: TGCGCCAGCAGCCAAGTTGGGCAGCCGGAGCAGTACTTC.

This sequence joins TRBV7-2 and TRBJ1-1; D is possibly TRBD1 (6 bases). CDR3 length: 14 residues. Germline assignment: CDR1 SGHTA and CDR2 FQGNSA. The V gene lost 5 bases and the J gene lost 0 bases, with 10 bases spanning the gap. The DNA of the CDR3 is TGTGCCAGCAGCCCGGACAGTTTGAACACTGAAGCTTTCTTT. Translated, it gives CASSPDSLNTEAFF.

The chain joins TRBV30 to TRBJ2-3, with 10 bases lining up with TRBD2. Germline CDR1 reads GTSNPN; CDR2 reads SVGIG (reference sequence). The V segment lost 0 bases and the J segment 4 bases; nucleotides outside the gene matches: 4. This CDR3 contains 15 residues. The CDR3: CAWSVLAGRSDTQYF. CDR3 nucleotides: TGTGCCTGGAGTGTACTAGCGGGGAGATCAGATACGCAGTATTTT.

The chain recombines TRBV6-1 with TRBJ2-1; tentatively, D is TRBD1 (5 bases). The CDR3 contains 16 residues. V gave up 5 bases and J gave up 4 bases, with 18 bases separating them. Germline-derived CDR1 and CDR2 are MNHNS and SASEGT. The CDR3, as DNA: TGTGCCAGCAGTCTCACAGGCCCCCTAGGTTACAATGAGCAGTTCTTC. It is translated as CASSLTGPLGYNEQFF.

The table lists this clonotype with a few counts. Here the CDR3 DNA reads TGCGCCAGCAGCCCCGGGACAGGGGGTCGGGAGCTGTTTTTT. It specifies CASSPGTGGRELFF. This chain connects TRBV4-3 to TRBJ2-2; 11 bases align to TRBD1. CDR1 and CDR2 (germline): LGHNA, YSLEER. This CDR3 region has 14 residues. Trimming took 4 bases from V and 9 from J; bases not matched to a gene: 4.

The chain recombines TRBV20-1 with TRBJ2-6, with D tentatively TRBD1 or TRBD2 (5 bases each). Deletions cut 5 bases from V and 0 bases from J, with 11 bases between. From germline, CDR1 is DFQATT and CDR2 SNEGSKA (reference sequence). The CDR3 has 15 residues. The CDR3 DNA follows: TGCAGTGCTGGGGGACGGACCTCTGGGGCCAACGTCCTGACTTTC. It encodes CSAGGRTSGANVLTF.

The chain links TRBV30 to TRBJ2-3, with a weak D call TRBD2 (5 bases). Germline-derived CDR1 and CDR2 are GTSNPN and SVGIG (reference sequence). This CDR3 comprises 15 residues. The V and J ends lost 1 base and 6 bases respectively, with 17 bases between them. CDR3 bases: TGTGCCTGGAGTGAGGCTAGCCTTACCTGGGATACGCAGTATTTT. Its translation is CAWSEASLTWDTQYF.